This is a list of T cell receptor beta chains from one sample in a study of PD-L1 blockade in urothelial cancer. Using immunoSEQ multiplex PCR, the repertoire was profiled, and TCRdb retains in-frame clones only, with some absent. The sample has over 15,000 clones; approximately 80% are singletons. Specimen: PBMCs, collected around atezolizumab (anti-PD-L1) treatment. Receptor source: a man between 45 and 60 years old with urothelial cancer. Each CDR3 is given with its conserved first and last residue. A D gene is named only where the DNA matches it firmly. Size tells how often a clone was seen (once, few, many) or the class of an expanded clone, and some rows leave it out.

>NA|TRBV7-2|TRBJ2-7|TRBD2
TGTGCCAGCAGCTTAGGACTAGCGGGAACCGAGCAGTACTTC
CASSLGLAGTEQYF
>NA|TRBV4-2|TRBJ1-1|TRBD1
TGTGCCAGCAGCCGGGACAGGGGGCCGGATACTGAAGCTTTCTTT
CASSRDRGPDTEAFF
>NA|TRBV15|TRBJ2-2|TRBD2
TGTGCCACCAGCAGAGATCGGGGACTAAGGGAGGACACCGGGGAGCTGTTTTTT
CATSRDRGLREDTGELFF
>medium-sized|TRBV6-4|TRBJ1-2|TRBD1
TGTGCCAGCAGTGACGAGGGACAGGGGGATGGCTACACCTTC
CASSDEGQGDGYTF
>once|TRBV19|TRBJ2-5|TRBD2
TGTGCCAGTAGTATCAGCGGGGGGCTAGGAGCCCAGTACTTC
CASSISGGLGAQYF
>NA|TRBV19|TRBJ2-3|TRBD1
TGTGCCAGTAGTGACAGGGTTGATACGCAGTATTTT
CASSDRVDTQYF
>NA|TRBV7-8|TRBJ1-2|NA
TGTGCCAGCAGCCAGGGACTCGGGGGTACGGCCTATGGCTACACCTTC
CASSQGLGGTAYGYTF
>NA|TRBV4-1|TRBJ2-3|TRBD2
TGCGCCAGCAGCCGCACTAGCGGGGGGGCCCCAGATACGCAGTATTTT
CASSRTSGGAPDTQYF
>NA|TRBV4-1|TRBJ1-2|NA
TGCGCCAGCAGCCAAGGAGGGGGGGATCCTCGTGGCTACACCTTC
CASSQGGGDPRGYTF
>NA|TRBV11-3|TRBJ2-7|NA
TGTGCCAGGCCCCCGGGGTACGAGCAGTACTTC
CARPPGYEQYF
>NA|TRBV5-1|TRBJ1-1|NA
TGCGCCAGCAGCTTGGGGACAGATGAAGCTTTCTTT
CASSLGTDEAFF
>NA|TRBV5-5|TRBJ2-1|TRBD1
TGTGCCAGCAGCCTAACAGGGGGCTCCTACAATGAGCAGTTCTTC
CASSLTGGSYNEQFF
>NA|TRBV21-1|TRBJ2-1|NA
TGTGCCAGCAGCAACCGACTAGGGAATGAGCAGTTCTTC
CASSNRLGNEQFF
>NA|TRBV6-1|TRBJ2-7|TRBD2
TGTGCCAGCAGGGGCGGGAGGCCCCCCTACGAGCAGTACTTC
CASRGGRPPYEQYF
>NA|TRBV6-5|TRBJ1-6|TRBD1
TGTGCCAGCAGTTTAGGACAGGGGGTAGGATCAGCACCCCTCCACTTT
CASSLGQGVGSAPLHF
>few|TRBV18|TRBJ1-1|TRBD1
TGTGCCAGCTCACCACTAAACTCCTACAGGGGGCAGGGTGAAGCTTTCTTT
CASSPLNSYRGQGEAFF
>NA|TRBV5-1|TRBJ1-4|TRBD1
TGCGCCAGCAGCTTCGGACAGGGGGCTGAAAAACTGTTTTTT
CASSFGQGAEKLFF
>NA|TRBV6-1|TRBJ2-3|NA
TGTGCCAGCACGTCGACAGCCGACACAGATACGCAGTATTTT
CASTSTADTDTQYF
>NA|TRBV28|TRBJ1-1|NA
TGTGCCAGCAGTTCTCGTAGGAACACTGAAGCTTTCTTT
CASSSRRNTEAFF
>few|TRBV28|TRBJ2-2|NA
TGTGCCAGCAGCCAACAGGGCCAGGAGCTGTTTTTT
CASSQQGQELFF
>once|TRBV5-4|TRBJ2-7|NA
TGTGCCAGCAGCCCGACAGGGGCGGGGGTCTACGAGCAGTACTTC
CASSPTGAGVYEQYF
>NA|TRBV6-1|TRBJ2-7|TRBD1
TGTGCCAGCAGTAGAGGGACAGCATCAGGGGAGCAGTACTTC
CASSRGTASGEQYF
>NA|TRBV6-5|TRBJ1-5|NA
TGTGCCAGCAGTTATGGTTGGGGGGAGGGTCAGCCCCAGCATTTT
CASSYGWGEGQPQHF
>NA|TRBV27|TRBJ2-5|NA
TGTGCCAGCAGTGTGGACTTGACGGAGACCCAGTACTTC
CASSVDLTETQYF
>NA|TRBV19|TRBJ2-5|TRBD2
TGTGCCAGTAGTCGCGGGAGCCAGGAGACCCAGTACTTC
CASSRGSQETQYF
>NA|TRBV6-5|TRBJ1-1|TRBD1
TGTGCCAGCAGTCCATTCGACAGGGGGAACACTGAAGCTTTCTTT
CASSPFDRGNTEAFF
>NA|TRBV23-1|TRBJ2-7|TRBD1
TGCGCCAGCAGTCACCTGGCAGACAGGGGGCTCTTCATGGGCTACGAGCAGTACTTC
CASSHLADRGLFMGYEQYF
>NA|TRBV7-9|TRBJ1-2|TRBD1
TGTGCCAGCAGCTCACAGGGGCCCCGGGGTCTCTATGGCTACACCTTC
CASSSQGPRGLYGYTF
>NA|TRBV2|TRBJ1-4|NA
TGTGCCAGCAGCGACACCACAGGGAATGAAAAACTGTTTTTT
CASSDTTGNEKLFF
>NA|TRBV18|TRBJ2-7|TRBD1
TGTGCCAGCTCTCTTGGGACAGGCTCCTACGAGCAGTACTTC
CASSLGTGSYEQYF
>NA|TRBV11-2|TRBJ1-1|TRBD1
TGTGCCAGCAGCCCGGACAGGGGGACCACTGAAGCTTTCTTT
CASSPDRGTTEAFF
>few|TRBV6-6|TRBJ2-3|NA
TGTGCCAGCAGTCTACAGGGAAAAAACACAGATACGCAGTATTTT
CASSLQGKNTDTQYF
>NA|TRBV29-1|TRBJ2-5|TRBD1
TGCAGCGTTCTCGGACAGGGGTGGGAGACCCAGTACTTC
CSVLGQGWETQYF
>NA|TRBV30|TRBJ2-3|NA
TGTGCCTGGGGTCTCGGGGGAGATACGCAGTATTTT
CAWGLGGDTQYF
>NA|TRBV5-1|TRBJ1-1|TRBD1
TGCGCCAGCAGCGTTGGGACAGGGAAGAATACTGAAGCTTTCTTT
CASSVGTGKNTEAFF
>NA|TRBV29-1|TRBJ1-3|NA
TGCAGCGTTGAGAGGGCAGGAAACACCATATATTTT
CSVERAGNTIYF